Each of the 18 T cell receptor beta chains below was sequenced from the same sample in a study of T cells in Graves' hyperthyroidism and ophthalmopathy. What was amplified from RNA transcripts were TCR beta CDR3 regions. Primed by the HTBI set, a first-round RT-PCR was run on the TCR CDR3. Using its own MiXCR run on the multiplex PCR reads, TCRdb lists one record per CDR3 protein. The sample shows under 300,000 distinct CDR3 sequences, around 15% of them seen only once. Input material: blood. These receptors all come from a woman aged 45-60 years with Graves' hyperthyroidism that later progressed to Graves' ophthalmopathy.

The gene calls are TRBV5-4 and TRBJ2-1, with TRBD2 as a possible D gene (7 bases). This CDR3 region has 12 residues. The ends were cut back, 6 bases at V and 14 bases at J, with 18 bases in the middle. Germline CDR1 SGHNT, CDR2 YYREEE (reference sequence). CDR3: CASTTNGGREFF. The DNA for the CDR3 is TGTGCCAGCACCACAAACGGGGGGCGGGAGTTCTTC.

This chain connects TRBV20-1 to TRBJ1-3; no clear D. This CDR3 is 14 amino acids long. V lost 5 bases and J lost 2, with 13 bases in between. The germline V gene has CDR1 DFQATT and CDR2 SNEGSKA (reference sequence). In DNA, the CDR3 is TGCAGTGCTCCCCGGGGTTTGCCTGGAAACACCATATATTTT. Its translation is CSAPRGLPGNTIYF.

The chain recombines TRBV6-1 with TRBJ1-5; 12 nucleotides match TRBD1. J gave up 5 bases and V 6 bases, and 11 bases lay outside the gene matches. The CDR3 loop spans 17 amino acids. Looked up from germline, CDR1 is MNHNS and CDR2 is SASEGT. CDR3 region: CASREPGQGAWHQPQHF. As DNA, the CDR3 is TGTGCCAGCAGAGAACCGGGACAGGGGGCCTGGCATCAGCCCCAGCATTTT.

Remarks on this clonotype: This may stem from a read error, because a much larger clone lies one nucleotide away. This CDR3 is CSSSPGTVTGELFF. The CDR3 DNA reads as TGTTCCAGCAGTCCCGGGACAGTTACCGGGGAGCTGTTTTTT. The chain recombines TRBV28 with TRBJ2-2, with 7 bases aligning to TRBD1. CDR3 length: 14 amino acids. Germline values: CDR1 MDHEN, CDR2 SYDVKM.

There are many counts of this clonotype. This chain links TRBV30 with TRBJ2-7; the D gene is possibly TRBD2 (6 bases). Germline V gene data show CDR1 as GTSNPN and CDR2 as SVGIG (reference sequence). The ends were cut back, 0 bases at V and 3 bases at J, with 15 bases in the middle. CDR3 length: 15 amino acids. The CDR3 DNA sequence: TGTGCCTGGAGTGTACCGGGACTGGTTCTCTACGAGCAGTACTTC. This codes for CAWSVPGLVLYEQYF.

The CDR3 DNA follows: TGTGCCAGCAGCCCTCGACTAGCCGCCTACGAGCAGTACTTC. This translates into CASSPRLAAYEQYF. V and J are TRBV9 and TRBJ2-7, with 7 nucleotides matching TRBD2. Germline CDR1 SGDLS, CDR2 YYNGEE. Trimming took 4 bases from V and 2 from J; bases not matched to a gene: 6. There are 14 residues in the CDR3.

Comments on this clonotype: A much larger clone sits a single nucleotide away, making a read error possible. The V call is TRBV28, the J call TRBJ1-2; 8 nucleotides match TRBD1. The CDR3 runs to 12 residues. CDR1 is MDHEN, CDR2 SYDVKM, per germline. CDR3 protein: CASATGDYGHTF. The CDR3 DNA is TGTGCCAGCGCGACAGGGGACTATGGCCACACCTTC.

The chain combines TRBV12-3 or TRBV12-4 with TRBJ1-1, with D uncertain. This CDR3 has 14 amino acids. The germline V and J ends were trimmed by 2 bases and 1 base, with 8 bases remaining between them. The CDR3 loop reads CASSLPPENTEAFF. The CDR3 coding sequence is TGTGCCAGCAGTTTACCCCCAGAGAACACTGAAGCTTTCTTT.

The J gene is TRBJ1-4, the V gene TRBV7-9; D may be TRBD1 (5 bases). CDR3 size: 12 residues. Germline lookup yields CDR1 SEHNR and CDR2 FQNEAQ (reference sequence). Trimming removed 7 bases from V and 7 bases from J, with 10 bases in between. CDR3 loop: CASKAGSEKLFF. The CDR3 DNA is TGTGCCAGCAAGGCAGGGAGTGAAAAACTGTTTTTT.

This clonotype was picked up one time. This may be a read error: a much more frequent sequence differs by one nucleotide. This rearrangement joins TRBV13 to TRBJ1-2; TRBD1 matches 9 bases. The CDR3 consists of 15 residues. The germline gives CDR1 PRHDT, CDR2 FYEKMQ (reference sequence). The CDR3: CASSLGGQGHYGHTF. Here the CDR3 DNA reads TGTGCCAGCAGCTTAGGGGGACAGGGCCACTATGGCCACACCTTC.

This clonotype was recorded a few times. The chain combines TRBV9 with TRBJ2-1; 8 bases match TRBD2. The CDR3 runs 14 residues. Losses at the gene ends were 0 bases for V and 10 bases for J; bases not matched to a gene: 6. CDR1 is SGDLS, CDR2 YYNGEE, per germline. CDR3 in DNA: TGTGCCAGCAGCGTAGGGGGCGGGAGGACCGAGCAGTTCTTC. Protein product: CASSVGGGRTEQFF.

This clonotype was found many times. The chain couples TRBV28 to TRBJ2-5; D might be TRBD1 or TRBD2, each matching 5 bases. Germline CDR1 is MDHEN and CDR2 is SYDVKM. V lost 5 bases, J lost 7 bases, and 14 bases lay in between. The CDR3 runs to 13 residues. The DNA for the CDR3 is TGTGCCAGCAGTCCCAGGGTAGGAGGGACCCAGTACTTC. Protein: CASSPRVGGTQYF.

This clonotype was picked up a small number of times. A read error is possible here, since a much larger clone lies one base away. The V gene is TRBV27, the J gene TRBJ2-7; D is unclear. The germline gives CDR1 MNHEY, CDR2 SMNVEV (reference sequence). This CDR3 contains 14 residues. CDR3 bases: TGTGCCAGCCGATTCGGACCCCGCTCCTACGGGCAGTACTTC. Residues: CASRFGPRSYGQYF.

The CDR3 DNA sequence: TGTGCCAGAGGGCGGGGGGGCGGCAATCAGCCCCAGCATTTT. Residues: CARGRGGGNQPQHF. This chain links TRBV2 with TRBJ1-5; D perhaps matches TRBD1 (6 bases). V was clipped by 9 bases and J by 2 bases, with 14 bases between them. CDR1 and CDR2 (germline): SNHLY, FYNNEI. The CDR3 contains 14 residues.

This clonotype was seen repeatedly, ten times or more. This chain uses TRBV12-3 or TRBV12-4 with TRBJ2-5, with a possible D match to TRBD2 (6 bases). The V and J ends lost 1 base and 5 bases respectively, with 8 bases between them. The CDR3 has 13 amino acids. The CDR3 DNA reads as TGTGCCAGCAGTTTAGGCGGGAACGAGACCCAGTACTTC. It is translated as CASSLGGNETQYF.

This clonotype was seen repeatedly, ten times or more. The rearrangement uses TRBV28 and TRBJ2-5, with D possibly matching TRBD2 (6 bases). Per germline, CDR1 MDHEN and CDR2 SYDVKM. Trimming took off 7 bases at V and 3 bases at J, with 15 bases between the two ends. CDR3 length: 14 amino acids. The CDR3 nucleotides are TGTGCCAGCACCCGGGGGAGAGCTAAAGAGACCCAGTACTTC. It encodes CASTRGRAKETQYF.

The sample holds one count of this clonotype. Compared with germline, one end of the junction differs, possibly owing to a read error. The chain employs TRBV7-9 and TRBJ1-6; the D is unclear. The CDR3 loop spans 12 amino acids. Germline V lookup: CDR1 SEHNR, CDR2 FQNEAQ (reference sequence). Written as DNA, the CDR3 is TGTGCCAGCAGCCTTGATAATTCATCCCTCCACTTT. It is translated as CASSLDNSSLHF.

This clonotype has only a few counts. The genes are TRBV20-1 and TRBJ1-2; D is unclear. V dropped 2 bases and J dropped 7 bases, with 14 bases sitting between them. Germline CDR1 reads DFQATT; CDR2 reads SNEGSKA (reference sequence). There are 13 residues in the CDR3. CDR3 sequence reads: CSARRGRGVGYTF. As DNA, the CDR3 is TGCAGTGCTAGAAGAGGACGGGGAGTTGGCTACACCTTC.